This entry features one T cell receptor (beta chain) sequence. The sample is drawn from a study of blood T cell repertoires in COVID-19. Study summary: Specimens from acute and convalescent COVID-19 originated in the United States, Italy and Spain.

Clones were read by immunoSEQ multiplex PCR, and TCRdb kept only the in-frame ones, dropping some. The profile shows about 260,000 clones, more than 70% of them singletons. Germline V CDR1 and CDR2: SGHTA, FQGNSA. The CDR3 runs 14 residues. The V gene lost 7 bases and the J gene lost 5 bases, with 17 bases spanning the gap. This chain links TRBV7-2 with TRBJ2-5; possible D gene TRBD2, 6 bases. This sequence originates from a woman aged 45-65 years with acute or convalescent COVID-19. Sequenced sample: peripheral blood. CDR3 protein: CASNFAGGVETQYF. The CDR3 nucleotides read TGTGCCAGCAACTTCGCAGGAGGGGTCGAGACCCAGTACTTC.